This TCR beta chain was obtained from a study of blood T cell repertoires in COVID-19. This clone has just one count. The method was immunoSEQ multiplex PCR; TCRdb's version includes in-frame clones alone and lacks a portion of them. The sample has around 280,000 clones, more than 70% seen once. J gave up 2 bases and V 0 bases, and 7 bases lay outside the gene matches. CDR3 length equals 18 residues. CDR1 is SGHAT, CDR2 FQNNGV, per germline. The sample comprised peripheral blood. This sequence originates from a woman aged 25 to 45 with COVID-19, enrolled during active disease. V is TRBV11-2 and J is TRBJ2-3; 11 bases are a match to TRBD2. CDR3 DNA: TGTGCCAGCAGCTTAGATCCGCGACTAGCGGGGTTCACAGATACGCAGTATTTT. This translates into CASSLDPRLAGFTDTQYF.